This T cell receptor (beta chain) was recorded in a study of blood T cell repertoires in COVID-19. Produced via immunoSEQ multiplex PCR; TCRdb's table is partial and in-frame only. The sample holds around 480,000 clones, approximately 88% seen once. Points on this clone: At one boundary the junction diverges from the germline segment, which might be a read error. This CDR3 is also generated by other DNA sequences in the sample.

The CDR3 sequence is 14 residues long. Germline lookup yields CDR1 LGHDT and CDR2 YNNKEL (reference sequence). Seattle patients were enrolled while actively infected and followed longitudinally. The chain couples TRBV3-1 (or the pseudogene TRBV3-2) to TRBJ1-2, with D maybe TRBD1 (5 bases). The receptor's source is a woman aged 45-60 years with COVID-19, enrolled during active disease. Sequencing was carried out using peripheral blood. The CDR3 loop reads CASSQDTGADGYTF. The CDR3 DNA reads TGTGCCAGCAGCCAAGATACTGGGGCTGATGGCTACACTTTC.